A single sample gave rise to the 8 T cell receptor beta chains below, sequenced in a study of human T cells and chemical hapten exposure. Time point of the sample: patch test 2, 6 weeks after DPC sensitization. As for treatment: therapeutic diphenylcyclopropenone sensitization with weekly scalp DPC. TCRdb reprocessed the RACE reads via MiXCR and lists one record per CDR3 protein. The sample includes around 130,000 distinct CDR3 sequences, 12% seen only once; the top ten take 1.2% to 1.5%. Source: whole blood, taken in connection with sensitization to the hapten diphenylcyclopropenone (DPC). The receptors were gathered from a woman in her forties or fifties with alopecia areata. Some clones in this sample may be carry-over from other donors' samples.

V is TRBV5-4 and J is TRBJ2-5; tentatively, D is TRBD2 (6 bases). Germline CDR1 is SGHNT and CDR2 is YYREEE (reference sequence). This CDR3 is built from 16 residues. V was trimmed by 2 bases and J by 1 base, leaving 15 bases between them. In DNA form, the CDR3 reads TGTGCCAGCAGCTTCGGCGGGACGGCCCTCCAAGAGACCCAGTACTTC. Protein: CASSFGGTALQETQYF.

There are many counts of this clonotype. The chain is built from TRBV7-2 and TRBJ1-2; weak D call: TRBD1 (5 bases). Germline lookup yields CDR1 SGHTA and CDR2 FQGNSA. The CDR3 contains 14 residues. Trimming took off 3 bases at V and 0 bases at J, with 8 bases between the two ends. CDR3 amino acids: CASSLAGSNYGYTF. CDR3 sequence (DNA): TGTGCCAGCAGCTTGGCAGGGTCTAACTATGGCTACACCTTC. The full variable domain, with the rest looked up from reference TRBV7-2 and TRBJ1-2, is GAGVSQSPSNKVTEKGKDVELRCDPISGHTALYWYRQSLGQGLEFLIYFQGNSAPDKSGLPSDRFSAERTGGSVSTLTIQRTQQEDSAVYLCASSLAGSNYGYTFGSGTRLTVV.

This clonotype was seen ten or more times. The chain recombines TRBV3-1 with TRBJ1-5, with D possibly TRBD1 on 5 matching bases. The CDR3 sequence is 16 residues long. Germline-derived CDR1 and CDR2 are LGHDT and YNNKEL (reference sequence). The germline V and J ends were trimmed by 4 bases and 0 bases, with 13 bases remaining between them. The CDR3 spells CASSLDWRGSNQPQHF. The DNA of the CDR3 is TGTGCCAGCAGCCTTGACTGGAGGGGTAGCAATCAGCCCCAGCATTTT.

Only a few counts were recorded for this clonotype. This chain joins TRBV6-2 or TRBV6-3 and TRBJ1-5; D not resolved. Trimming took off 4 bases at V and 2 bases at J, with 15 bases between the two ends. Germline V gene lookup returns CDR1 MNHEY and CDR2 SVGEGT. The CDR3 loop spans 16 amino acids. The CDR3 reads CASSSAGSLGNQPQHF. CDR3 coding DNA: TGTGCCAGCAGTTCCGCCGGGAGCCTAGGCAATCAGCCCCAGCATTTT.

This clonotype was found a few times. V is TRBV28 and J is TRBJ1-5; tentative D call: TRBD1 (5 bases). Trimming took 10 bases from V and 9 from J, leaving 16 bases between them. The CDR3 loop spans 12 amino acids. The germline gives CDR1 MDHEN, CDR2 SYDVKM. CDR3 nucleotide sequence: TGTGCCACCTGGGACTCCTCTTCGCCCCAGCATTTT. The encoded protein is CATWDSSSPQHF.

On this clonotype itself: Given a much more abundant clone one base away, this may be a read error. V is TRBV6-6 and J is TRBJ2-7, with D possibly being TRBD2 (5 bases). Germline V gives CDR1 MNHNY, CDR2 SVGAGI (reference sequence). The CDR3 is made up of 14 amino acids. Trimming took off 8 bases at V and 1 base at J, with 15 bases between the two ends. The CDR3 here is CASGPSGTSYEQYF. Here the CDR3 DNA reads TGTGCCAGCGGTCCGAGCGGTACTTCCTACGAGCAGTACTTC.

This clonotype was picked up many times. The chain couples TRBV3-1 to TRBJ2-7; 8 bases are a match to TRBD2. This CDR3 is 15 amino acids long. Germline CDR1 reads LGHDT; CDR2 reads YNNKEL (reference sequence). The trim removed 4 bases at V and 2 bases at J, leaving 7 bases unmatched. In DNA form, the CDR3 reads TGTGCCAGCAGCCCGGGACTAGGAAACGCCTACGAGCAGTACTTC. Protein: CASSPGLGNAYEQYF.

The CDR3 DNA reads TGCGCCAGCAGCTCTGAGACTAGCGCTATGTACAATGAGCAGTTCTTC. Amino acids: CASSSETSAMYNEQFF. The chain couples TRBV5-1 to TRBJ2-1, with TRBD2 matching over 8 bases. Per germline, CDR1 SGHRS and CDR2 YFSETQ. Trimming took 3 bases from V and 4 from J; bases not matched to a gene: 9. This CDR3 contains 16 residues.